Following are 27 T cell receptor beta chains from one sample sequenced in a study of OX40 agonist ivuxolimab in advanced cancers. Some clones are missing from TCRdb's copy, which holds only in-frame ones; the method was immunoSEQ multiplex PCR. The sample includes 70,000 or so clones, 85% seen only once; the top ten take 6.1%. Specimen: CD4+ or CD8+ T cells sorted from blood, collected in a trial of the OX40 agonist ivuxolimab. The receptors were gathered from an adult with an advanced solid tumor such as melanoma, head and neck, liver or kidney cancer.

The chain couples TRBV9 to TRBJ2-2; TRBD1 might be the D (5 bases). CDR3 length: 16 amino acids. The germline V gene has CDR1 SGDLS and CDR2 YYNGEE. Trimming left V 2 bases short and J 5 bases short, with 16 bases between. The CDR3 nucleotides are TGTGCCAGCAGCGTCGACAGAGCTTCCAAGACCGGGGAGCTGTTTTTT. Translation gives CASSVDRASKTGELFF.

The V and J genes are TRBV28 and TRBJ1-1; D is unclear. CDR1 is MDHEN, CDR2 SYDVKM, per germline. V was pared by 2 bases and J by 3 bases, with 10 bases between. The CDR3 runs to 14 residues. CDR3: CASSLPVYDTEAFF. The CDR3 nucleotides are TGTGCCAGCAGTTTACCGGTGTATGACACTGAAGCTTTCTTT.

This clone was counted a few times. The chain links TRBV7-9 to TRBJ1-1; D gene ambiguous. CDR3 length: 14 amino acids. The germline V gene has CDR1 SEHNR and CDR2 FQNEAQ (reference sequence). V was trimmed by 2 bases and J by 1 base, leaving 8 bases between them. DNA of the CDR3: TGTGCCAGCAGCTTAAAGAACGGGAACACTGAAGCTTTCTTT. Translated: CASSLKNGNTEAFF. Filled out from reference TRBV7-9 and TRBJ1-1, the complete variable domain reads DTGVSQNPRHKITKRGQNVTFRCDPISEHNRLYWYRQTLGQGPEFLTYFQNEAQLEKSRLLSDRFSAERPKGSFSTLEIQRTEQGDSAMYLCASSLKNGNTEAFFGQGTRLTVV.

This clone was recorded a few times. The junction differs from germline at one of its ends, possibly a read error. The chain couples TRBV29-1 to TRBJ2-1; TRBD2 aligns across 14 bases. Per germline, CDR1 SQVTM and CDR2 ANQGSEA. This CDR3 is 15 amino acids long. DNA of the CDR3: TGCAGCGTGGAAGGGACTAGCGGGAGAATCGATGAGCAGTTCTTC. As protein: CSVEGTSGRIDEQFF.

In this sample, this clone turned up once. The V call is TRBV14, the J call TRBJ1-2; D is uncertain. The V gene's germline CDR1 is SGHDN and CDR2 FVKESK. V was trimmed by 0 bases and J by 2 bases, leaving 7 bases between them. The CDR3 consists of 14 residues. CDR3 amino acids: CASSQETENYGYTF. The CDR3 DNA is TGTGCCAGCAGCCAAGAAACAGAAAACTATGGCTACACCTTC.

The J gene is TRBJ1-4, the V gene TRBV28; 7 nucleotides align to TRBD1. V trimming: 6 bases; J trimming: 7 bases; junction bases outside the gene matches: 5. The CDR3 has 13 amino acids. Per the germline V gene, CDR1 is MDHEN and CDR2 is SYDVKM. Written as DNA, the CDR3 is TGTGCCAGCAGGCCTCAGGGGGGTGAAAAACTGTTTTTT. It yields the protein CASRPQGGEKLFF.

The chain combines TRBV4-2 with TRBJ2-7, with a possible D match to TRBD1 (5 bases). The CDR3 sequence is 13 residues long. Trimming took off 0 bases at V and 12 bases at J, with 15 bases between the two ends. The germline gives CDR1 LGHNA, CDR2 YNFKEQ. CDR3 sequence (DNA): TGTGCCAGCAGCCAAGATCAAGTGGCAGGGTTGTACTTC. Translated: CASSQDQVAGLYF.

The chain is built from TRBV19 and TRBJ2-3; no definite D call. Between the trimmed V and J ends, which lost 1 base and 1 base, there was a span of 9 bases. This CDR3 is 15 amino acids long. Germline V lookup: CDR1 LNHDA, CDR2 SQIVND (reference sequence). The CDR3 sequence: CASSIGGIRTDTQYF. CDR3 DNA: TGTGCCAGTAGTATAGGCGGTATCCGCACAGATACGCAGTATTTT.

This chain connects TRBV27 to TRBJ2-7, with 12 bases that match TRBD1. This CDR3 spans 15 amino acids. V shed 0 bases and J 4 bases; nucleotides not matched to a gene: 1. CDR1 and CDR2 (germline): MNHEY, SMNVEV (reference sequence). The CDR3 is CASSLSGQGAYEQYF. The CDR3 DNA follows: TGTGCCAGCAGTTTATCGGGACAGGGGGCGTACGAGCAGTACTTC.

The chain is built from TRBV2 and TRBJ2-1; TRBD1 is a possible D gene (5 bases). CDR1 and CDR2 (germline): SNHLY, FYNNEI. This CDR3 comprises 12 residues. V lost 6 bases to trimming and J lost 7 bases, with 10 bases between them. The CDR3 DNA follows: TGTGCCAGCAGAGATCAGGGTAATGAGCAGTTCTTC. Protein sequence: CASRDQGNEQFF.

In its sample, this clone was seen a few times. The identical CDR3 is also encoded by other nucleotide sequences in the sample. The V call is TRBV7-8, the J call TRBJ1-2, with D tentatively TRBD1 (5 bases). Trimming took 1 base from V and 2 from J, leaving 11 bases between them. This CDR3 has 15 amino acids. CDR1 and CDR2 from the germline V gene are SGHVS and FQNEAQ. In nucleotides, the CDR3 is TGTGCCAGCAGCTTAGGGGCAGAGGGGAACTATGGCTACACCTTC. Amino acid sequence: CASSLGAEGNYGYTF. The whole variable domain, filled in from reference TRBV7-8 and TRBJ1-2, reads GAGVSQSPRYKVAKRGQDVALRCDPISGHVSLFWYQQALGQGPEFLTYFQNEAQLDKSGLPSDRFFAERPEGSVSTLKIQRTQQEDSAVYLCASSLGAEGNYGYTFGSGTRLTVV.

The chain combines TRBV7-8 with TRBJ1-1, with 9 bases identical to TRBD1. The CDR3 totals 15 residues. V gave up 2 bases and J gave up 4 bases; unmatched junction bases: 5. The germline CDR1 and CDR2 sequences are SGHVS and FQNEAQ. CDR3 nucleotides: TGTGCCAGCAGCTTAAGGGACAGGGCGGGCACTGAAGCTTTCTTT. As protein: CASSLRDRAGTEAFF.

The CDR3 is CASSPKWANYGYTF. In nucleotides, the CDR3 is TGTGCCAGCAGCCCCAAATGGGCTAACTATGGCTACACCTTC. The chain has TRBV5-4 and TRBJ1-2; D is ambiguous. CDR3 length: 14 amino acids. Trimming removed 4 bases at V and 0 bases at J, with 10 bases between. CDR1 and CDR2 from the germline V gene are SGHNT and YYREEE (reference sequence).

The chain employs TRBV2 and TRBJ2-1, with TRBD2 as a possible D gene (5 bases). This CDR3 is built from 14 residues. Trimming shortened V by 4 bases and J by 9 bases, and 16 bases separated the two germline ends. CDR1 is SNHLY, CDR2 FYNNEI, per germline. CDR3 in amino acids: CASSVYGVGSEQFF. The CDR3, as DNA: TGTGCCAGCAGTGTATACGGGGTAGGGAGTGAGCAGTTCTTC.

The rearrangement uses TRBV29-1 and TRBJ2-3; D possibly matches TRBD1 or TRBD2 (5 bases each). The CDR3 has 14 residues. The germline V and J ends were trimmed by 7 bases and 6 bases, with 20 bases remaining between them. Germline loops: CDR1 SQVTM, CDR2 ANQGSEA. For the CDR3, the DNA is TGCAGCGCGCATCCCGGGGCTCGGGGTGATACGCAGTATTTT. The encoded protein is CSAHPGARGDTQYF.

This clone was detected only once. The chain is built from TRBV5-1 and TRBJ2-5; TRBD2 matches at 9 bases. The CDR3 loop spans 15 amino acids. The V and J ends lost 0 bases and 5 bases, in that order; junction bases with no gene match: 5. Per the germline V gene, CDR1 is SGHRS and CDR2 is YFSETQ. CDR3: CASSLEGLARETQYF. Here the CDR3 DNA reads TGCGCCAGCAGCTTGGAGGGACTAGCCCGGGAGACCCAGTACTTC.

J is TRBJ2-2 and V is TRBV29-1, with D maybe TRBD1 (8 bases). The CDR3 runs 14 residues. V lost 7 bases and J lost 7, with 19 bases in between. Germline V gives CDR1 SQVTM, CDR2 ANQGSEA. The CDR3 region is CSGGQGGTGGELFF. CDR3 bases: TGCAGCGGCGGACAGGGAGGGACAGGCGGGGAGCTGTTTTTT.

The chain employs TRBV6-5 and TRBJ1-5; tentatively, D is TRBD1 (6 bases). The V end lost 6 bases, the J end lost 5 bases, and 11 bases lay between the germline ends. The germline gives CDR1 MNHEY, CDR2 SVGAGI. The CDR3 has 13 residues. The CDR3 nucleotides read TGTGCCAGCAGCCGTCGACAGGATCAGCCCCAGCATTTT. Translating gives CASSRRQDQPQHF.

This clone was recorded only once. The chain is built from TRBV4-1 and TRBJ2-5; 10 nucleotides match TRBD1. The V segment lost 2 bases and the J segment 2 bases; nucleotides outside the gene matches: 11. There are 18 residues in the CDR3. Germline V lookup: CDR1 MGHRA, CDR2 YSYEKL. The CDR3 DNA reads TGCGCCAGCAGCCAAAAAAGACAGGGGGCGAACCCTCAAGAGACCCAGTACTTC. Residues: CASSQKRQGANPQETQYF.

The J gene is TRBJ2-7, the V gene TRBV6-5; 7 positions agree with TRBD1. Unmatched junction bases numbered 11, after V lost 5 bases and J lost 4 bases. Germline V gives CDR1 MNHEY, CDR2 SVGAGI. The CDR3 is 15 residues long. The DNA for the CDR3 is TGTGCCAGCAGTCTTCCCGGACAGGCCGGGTACGAGCAGTACTTC. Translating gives CASSLPGQAGYEQYF.

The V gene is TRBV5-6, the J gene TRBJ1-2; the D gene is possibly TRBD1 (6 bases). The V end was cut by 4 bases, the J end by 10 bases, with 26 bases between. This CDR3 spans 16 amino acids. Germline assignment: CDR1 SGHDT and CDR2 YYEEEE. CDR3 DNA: TGTGCCAGCAGCGAAATTACAGGGTTTGGAACTGAATCCTACACCTTC. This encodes CASSEITGFGTESYTF.

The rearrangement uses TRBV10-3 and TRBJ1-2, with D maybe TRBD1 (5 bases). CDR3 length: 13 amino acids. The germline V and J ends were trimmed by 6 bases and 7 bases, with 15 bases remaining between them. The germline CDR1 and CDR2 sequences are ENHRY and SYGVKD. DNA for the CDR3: TGTGCCATCAGCCCGGTGGGGGGGAGTGGCTACACCTTC. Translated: CAISPVGGSGYTF.

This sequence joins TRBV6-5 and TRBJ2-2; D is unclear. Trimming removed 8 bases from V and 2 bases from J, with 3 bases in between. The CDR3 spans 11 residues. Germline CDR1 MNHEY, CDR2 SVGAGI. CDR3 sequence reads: CASANTGELFF. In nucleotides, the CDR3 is TGTGCCAGCGCCAACACCGGGGAGCTGTTTTTT.

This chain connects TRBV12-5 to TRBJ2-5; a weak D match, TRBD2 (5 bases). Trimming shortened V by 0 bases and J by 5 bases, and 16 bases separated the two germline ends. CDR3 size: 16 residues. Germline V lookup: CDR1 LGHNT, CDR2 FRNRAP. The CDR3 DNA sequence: TGTGCTAGTGGTTTGGTACTCTCTTACGGGATCGAGACCCAGTACTTC. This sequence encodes CASGLVLSYGIETQYF.

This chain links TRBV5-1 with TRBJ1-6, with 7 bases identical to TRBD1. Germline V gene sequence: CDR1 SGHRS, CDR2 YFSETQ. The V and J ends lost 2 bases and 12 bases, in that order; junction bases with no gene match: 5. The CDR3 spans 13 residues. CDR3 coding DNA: TGCGCCAGCAGCTTAGGACAGGATCTACCCCTCCACTTT. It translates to CASSLGQDLPLHF. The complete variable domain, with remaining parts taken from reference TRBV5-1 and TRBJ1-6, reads KAGVTQTPRYLIKTRGQQVTLSCSPISGHRSVSWYQQTPGQGLQFLFEYFSETQRNKGNFPGRFSGRQFSNSRSEMNVSTLELGDSALYLCASSLGQDLPLHFGNGTRLTVT.

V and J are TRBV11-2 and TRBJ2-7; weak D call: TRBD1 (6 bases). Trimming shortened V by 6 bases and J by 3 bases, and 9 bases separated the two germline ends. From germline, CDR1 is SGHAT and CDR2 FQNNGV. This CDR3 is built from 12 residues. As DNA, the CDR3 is TGTGCCAGCAGGGACAGCAGCTACGAGCAGTACTTC. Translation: CASRDSSYEQYF.

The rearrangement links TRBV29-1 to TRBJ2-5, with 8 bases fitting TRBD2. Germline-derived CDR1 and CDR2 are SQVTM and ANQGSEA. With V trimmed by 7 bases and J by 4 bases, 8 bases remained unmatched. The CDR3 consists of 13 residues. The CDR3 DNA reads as TGCAGCGCACGCGGGGGGCCGTCAGAGACCCAGTACTTC. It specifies CSARGGPSETQYF.